These 10 T cell receptor beta chains were all obtained from the same sample, sequenced in a study of PD-1 blockade in classical Hodgkin lymphoma. All patients experienced relapse after autologous stem cell transplantation, and brentuximab vedotin exposure was variable. The protocol was immunoSEQ multiplex PCR, while the TCRdb copy is restricted to in-frame clones and leaves out a portion. The sample shows tens of thousands of clones, 75% to 90% of them seen only once. Source: peripheral blood mononuclear cells (PBMCs), taken at baseline. Every receptor here comes from a human donor with classical Hodgkin lymphoma.

The chain has TRBV18 and TRBJ2-4, with D perhaps TRBD1 (5 bases). V dropped 3 bases and J dropped 8 bases, with 11 bases sitting between them. The germline CDR1 and CDR2 sequences are KGHSH and LQKENI. The CDR3 covers 13 residues. For the CDR3, the DNA is TGTGCCAGCTCACCTTTCGAAGGGGACATTCAGTACTTC. Its protein is CASSPFEGDIQYF.

A single count supports this clone. V is TRBV30 and J is TRBJ2-1; possible D gene TRBD2, 5 bases. V lost 5 bases and J 4 bases, leaving 18 bases between the germline ends. The length of the CDR3 is 15 residues. The germline V gene encodes CDR1 GTSNPN and CDR2 SVGIG (reference sequence). The CDR3 is CAWDFGLPPYNEQFF. The CDR3 DNA reads as TGTGCCTGGGACTTTGGACTGCCCCCATACAATGAGCAGTTCTTC.

The chain is built from TRBV6-1 and TRBJ1-5; D is undetermined. CDR1 is MNHNS, CDR2 SASEGT, per germline. Trimming stripped 6 bases from V and 5 bases from J, with 5 bases between. The length of the CDR3 is 11 residues. The CDR3 DNA sequence: TGTGCCAGCAGGTCCTATCAGCCCCAGCATTTT. Its translation: CASRSYQPQHF.

The chain couples TRBV30 to TRBJ2-1; D perhaps matches TRBD2 (6 bases). Trimming stripped 3 bases from V and 13 bases from J, with 16 bases between. Germline loops: CDR1 GTSNPN, CDR2 SVGIG (reference sequence). This CDR3 has 12 amino acids. The CDR3 nucleotides are TGTGCCTGGAGAGGTAGCGGAGGGAGCCAGTTCTTC. Its protein product is CAWRGSGGSQFF.

The chain joins TRBV2 to TRBJ1-2; possibly TRBD1 for D (5 bases). CDR1 and CDR2 (germline): SNHLY, FYNNEI. The CDR3 loop spans 17 amino acids. Trimming pared 3 bases from V and 1 base from J, leaving 18 bases between. The CDR3 is CASSEGGYRKGNYGYTF. The DNA of the CDR3 is TGTGCCAGCAGTGAGGGGGGGTACAGGAAGGGTAACTATGGCTACACCTTC.

The CDR3 sequence: CASSLFSGGSYNEQFF. DNA of the CDR3: TGCGCCAGCAGCTTGTTTAGCGGGGGCTCCTACAATGAGCAGTTCTTC. The rearrangement joins TRBV5-1 to TRBJ2-1, with 9 bases fitting TRBD2. V shed 1 base, J shed 0 bases, and the junction held 2 bases outside the gene matches. CDR1 SGHRS and CDR2 YFSETQ come from the germline V gene. The CDR3 has 16 amino acids.

J is TRBJ1-4 and V is TRBV10-2, with D tentatively TRBD1 (5 bases). Per germline, CDR1 WSHSY and CDR2 SAAADI. V was shortened by 5 bases and J by 0 bases, with 13 bases between the two germline ends. The CDR3 totals 16 residues. CDR3 amino acids: CASSHPGGATNEKLFF. The CDR3 DNA reads TGCGCCAGCAGTCATCCGGGGGGGGCAACTAATGAAAAACTGTTTTTT.

The genes are TRBV9 and TRBJ2-7, with D perhaps matching TRBD2 (6 bases). The CDR3 runs to 16 residues. Germline lookup yields CDR1 SGDLS and CDR2 YYNGEE. V dropped 0 bases and J dropped 4 bases, with 17 bases sitting between them. Here the CDR3 DNA reads TGTGCCAGCAGCGTAGGCGGGGCCCTCCTCGGGTACGAGCAGTACTTC. Its protein product is CASSVGGALLGYEQYF.

The CDR3 region has the DNA TGTGCCAGCAGCTTAACTACAGGGGCTGGCACTGAAGCTTTCTTT. Protein product: CASSLTTGAGTEAFF. The rearrangement links TRBV7-6 to TRBJ1-1, with 7 bases aligning to TRBD1. Germline assignment: CDR1 SGHVS and CDR2 FNYEAQ. The CDR3 is 15 amino acids. Unmatched junction bases numbered 7, after V lost 2 bases and J lost 4 bases.

The chain recombines TRBV5-6 with TRBJ2-7; possibly TRBD2 for D (6 bases). The CDR3 has 15 residues. Germline values: CDR1 SGHDT, CDR2 YYEEEE. V was clipped by 3 bases and J by 7 bases, with 20 bases between them. The CDR3 bases are TGTGCCAGCAGCTACTGGGGTAGCGGCATAGGTGAGCAGTACTTC. Protein product: CASSYWGSGIGEQYF.